Below, one TCR beta chain is given with its context. Germline assignment: CDR1 MDHEN and CDR2 SYDVKM. The CDR3 is 14 residues long. The germline V and J ends were trimmed by 3 bases and 5 bases, with 14 bases remaining between them. The sample originates from a study of blood T cell repertoires in COVID-19. Assay used: immunoSEQ multiplex PCR; TCRdb lists only in-frame clones, some missing. The sample shows some 320,000 clones, 88% of them seen only once. The chain uses TRBV28 and TRBJ2-7; perhaps TRBD1 as D (6 bases). This receptor was taken from a woman aged 25 to 39 who had recovered from COVID-19. Sequencing was performed on peripheral blood. CDR3 in DNA: TGTGCCAGCAGTTTTTTTAGCAGGGGCAACGAGCAGTACTTC. Protein product: CASSFFSRGNEQYF.